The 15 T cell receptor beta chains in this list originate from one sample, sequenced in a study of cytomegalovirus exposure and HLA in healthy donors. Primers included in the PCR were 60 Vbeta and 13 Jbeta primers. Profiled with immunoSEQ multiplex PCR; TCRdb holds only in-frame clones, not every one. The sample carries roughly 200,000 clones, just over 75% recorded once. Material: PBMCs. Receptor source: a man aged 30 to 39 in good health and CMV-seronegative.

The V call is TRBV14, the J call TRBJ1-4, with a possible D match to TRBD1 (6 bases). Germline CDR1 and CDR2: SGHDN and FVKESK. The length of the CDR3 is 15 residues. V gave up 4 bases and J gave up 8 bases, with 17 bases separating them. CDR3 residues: CASSPLGGAEEKLFF. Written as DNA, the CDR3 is TGTGCCAGCAGCCCCCTAGGGGGGGCGGAGGAAAAACTGTTTTTT.

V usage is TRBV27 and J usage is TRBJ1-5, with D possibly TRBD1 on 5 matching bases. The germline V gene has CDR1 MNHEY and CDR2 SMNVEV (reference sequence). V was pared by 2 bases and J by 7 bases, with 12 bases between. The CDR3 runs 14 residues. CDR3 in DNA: TGTGCCAGCAGTTTAGCCGCGCGGGGCCAGCCCCAGCATTTT. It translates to CASSLAARGQPQHF.

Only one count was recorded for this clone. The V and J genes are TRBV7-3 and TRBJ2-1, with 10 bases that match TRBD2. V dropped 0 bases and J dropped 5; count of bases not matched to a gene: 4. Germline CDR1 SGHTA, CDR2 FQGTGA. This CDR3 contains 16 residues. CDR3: CASSLTASGGHNEQFF. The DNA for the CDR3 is TGTGCCAGCAGCTTAACGGCTAGCGGGGGCCACAATGAGCAGTTCTTC.

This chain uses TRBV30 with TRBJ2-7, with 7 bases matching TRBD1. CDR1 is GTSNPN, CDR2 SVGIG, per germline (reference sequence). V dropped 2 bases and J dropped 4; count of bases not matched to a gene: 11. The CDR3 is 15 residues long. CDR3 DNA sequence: TGTGCCTGGAGTAAAGCCCGGGTGACAGGGTACGAGCAGTACTTC. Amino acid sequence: CAWSKARVTGYEQYF.

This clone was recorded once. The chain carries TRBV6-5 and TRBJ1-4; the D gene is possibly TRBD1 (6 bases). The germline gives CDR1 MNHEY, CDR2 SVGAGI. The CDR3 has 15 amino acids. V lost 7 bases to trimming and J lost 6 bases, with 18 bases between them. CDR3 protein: CASTPNRVGYEKLFF. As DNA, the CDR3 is TGTGCCAGCACCCCAAACAGGGTGGGATATGAAAAACTGTTTTTT.

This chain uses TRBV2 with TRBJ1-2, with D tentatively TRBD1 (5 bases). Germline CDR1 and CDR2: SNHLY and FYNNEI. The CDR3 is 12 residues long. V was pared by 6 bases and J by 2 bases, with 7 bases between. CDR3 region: CASRGPNYGYTF. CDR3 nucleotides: TGTGCCAGCAGGGGGCCAAACTATGGCTACACCTTC.

This CDR3 is CASSLGLYEQYF. The CDR3 DNA reads as TGTGCCAGCAGTTTAGGCCTCTACGAGCAGTACTTC. This rearrangement joins TRBV28 to TRBJ2-7; D remains unclear. This CDR3 is 12 amino acids long. V gave up 2 bases and J gave up 3 bases, with 5 bases separating them. Per germline, CDR1 MDHEN and CDR2 SYDVKM.

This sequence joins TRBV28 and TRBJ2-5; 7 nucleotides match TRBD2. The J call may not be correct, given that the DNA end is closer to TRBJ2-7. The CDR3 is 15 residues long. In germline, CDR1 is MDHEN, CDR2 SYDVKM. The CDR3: CASSLFSGLSYEQYF. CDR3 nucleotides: TGTGCCAGCAGTTTATTTAGCGGGCTCTCCTACGAGCAGTACTTC.

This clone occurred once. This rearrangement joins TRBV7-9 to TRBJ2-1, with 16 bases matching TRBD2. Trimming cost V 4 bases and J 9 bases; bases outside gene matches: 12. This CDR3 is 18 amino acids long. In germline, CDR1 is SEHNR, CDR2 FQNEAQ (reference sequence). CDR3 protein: CASSSLAGTSGRAGEQFF. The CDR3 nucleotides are TGTGCCAGCAGCTCCCTGGCAGGGACTAGCGGGAGGGCAGGTGAGCAGTTCTTC.

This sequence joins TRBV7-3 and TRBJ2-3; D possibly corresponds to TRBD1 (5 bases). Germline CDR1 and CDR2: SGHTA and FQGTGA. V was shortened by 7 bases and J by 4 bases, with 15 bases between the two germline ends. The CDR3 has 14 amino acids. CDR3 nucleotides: TGTGCCAGCAAGTTAGGGGTATCGTCAGATACGCAGTATTTT. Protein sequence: CASKLGVSSDTQYF.

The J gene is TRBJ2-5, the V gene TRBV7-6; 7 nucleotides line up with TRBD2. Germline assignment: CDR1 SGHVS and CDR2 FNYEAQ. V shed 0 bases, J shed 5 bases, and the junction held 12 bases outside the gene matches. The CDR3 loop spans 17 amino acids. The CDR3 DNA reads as TGTGCCAGCAGCTTAGCGCCTAGCGGAAAATGGGGGGAGACCCAGTACTTC. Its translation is CASSLAPSGKWGETQYF. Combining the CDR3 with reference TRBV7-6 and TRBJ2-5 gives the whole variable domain GAGVSQSPRYKVTKRGQDVALRCDPISGHVSLYWYRQALGQGPEFLTYFNYEAQQDKSGLPNDRFSAERPEGSISTLTIQRTEQRDSAMYRCASSLAPSGKWGETQYFGPGTRLLVL.

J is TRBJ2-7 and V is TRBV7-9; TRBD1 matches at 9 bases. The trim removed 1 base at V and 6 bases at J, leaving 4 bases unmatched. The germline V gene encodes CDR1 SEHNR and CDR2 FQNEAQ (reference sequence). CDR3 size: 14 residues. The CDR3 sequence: CASSLGTGVSEQYF. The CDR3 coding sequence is TGTGCCAGCAGCTTAGGGACAGGGGTAAGCGAGCAGTACTTC. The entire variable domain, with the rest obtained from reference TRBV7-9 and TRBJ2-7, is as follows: DTGVSQNPRHKITKRGQNVTFRCDPISEHNRLYWYRQTLGQGPEFLTYFQNEAQLEKSRLLSDRFSAERPKGSFSTLEIQRTEQGDSAMYLCASSLGTGVSEQYFGPGTRLTVT.

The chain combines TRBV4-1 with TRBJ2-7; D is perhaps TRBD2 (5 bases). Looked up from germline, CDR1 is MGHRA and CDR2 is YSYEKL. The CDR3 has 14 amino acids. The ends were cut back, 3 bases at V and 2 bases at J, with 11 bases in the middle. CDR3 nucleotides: TGCGCCAGCAGCCAGAACCGGGGAACCTACGAGCAGTACTTC. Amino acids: CASSQNRGTYEQYF.

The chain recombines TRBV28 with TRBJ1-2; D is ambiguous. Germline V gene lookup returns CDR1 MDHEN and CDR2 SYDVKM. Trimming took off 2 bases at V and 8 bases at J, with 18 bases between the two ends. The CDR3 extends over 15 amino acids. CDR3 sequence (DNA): TGTGCCAGCAGTTTAATGACCGCGAGGGCGGGAGGCTACACCTTC. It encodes CASSLMTARAGGYTF.

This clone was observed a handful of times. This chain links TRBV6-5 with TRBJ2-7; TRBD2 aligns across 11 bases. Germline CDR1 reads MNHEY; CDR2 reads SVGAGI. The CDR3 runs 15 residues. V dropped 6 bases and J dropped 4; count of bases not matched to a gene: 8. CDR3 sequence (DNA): TGTGCCAGCAGACCGCTAGCGGGAGGTCGGTACGAGCAGTACTTC. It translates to CASRPLAGGRYEQYF.